This TCR beta chain is drawn from a study of T cell clonality in common variable immunodeficiency. Findings of the study overall: Shared TCRbeta clones were fewer between CVID subjects than controls. Patient heterogeneity in the CVID cohort limited correlations between repertoire features and clinical complications. Compared with healthy controls, CVID subjects showed increased TCRbeta clonality, mostly in about a third. Reportedly, TCR beta sequences from common variable immunodeficiency showed fewer deletions and N-nucleotide insertions.

Some clones are missing from TCRdb's copy, which holds only in-frame ones; the method was immunoSEQ multiplex PCR. The sample gives about 44,000 clones, none seen only once, and the top ten clones hold about 10%. V was pared by 1 base and J by 2 bases, with 1 base of the junction left unmatched. The CDR3 spans 16 residues. The germline V gene has CDR1 MGHRA and CDR2 YSYEKL. In this sample, this clone turned up many times. Its antigen is unidentified. The sequence runs out 3 residues before the end of the CDR3; the remainder is reconstructed from the germline J gene. Sequencing was performed on peripheral blood mononuclear cells. The chain employs TRBV4-1 and TRBJ2-7; TRBD2 matches 14 bases. The sequence was collected from a person between 18 and 70 years old in good health. Partial CDR3 DNA: TGCGCCAGCAGCCAAGGACTAGCGGGAGGGCCCTACGAG. Protein: CASSQGLAGGPYE. Given in full, the CDR3 is CASSQGLAGGPYEQYF.